This T cell receptor (beta chain) was found in a study of T-cell memory formation after mild COVID-19. Background on the study: TCR clusters mostly belonged to single donors.

V was clipped by 2 bases and J by 7 bases, with 15 bases between them. The germline gives CDR1 SGHKS, CDR2 YYEKEE (reference sequence). The CDR3 runs to 15 residues. Study outcomes and limitations: The finding that pre-infection memory included some responding clones suggested that cross-reactive memory joined. Clones shrinking between day 15 and 85 showed a balanced CD4/CD8 split, and those that grew later tilted toward CD4+.

Employing constant-segment primers, 5'RACE generated TCR alpha and TCR beta cDNA libraries bearing sample barcodes and UMIs. Each CDR3 protein gets one entry after TCRdb re-called the 5' RACE reads with MiXCR. This sample yields roughly 42,000 distinct CDR3 sequences, of which approximately 6.8% are seen a single time; less than 1.5% belongs to the top ten. A few counts support this clonotype. Its antigen is unknown. Specimen: PBMCs or a T cell subset sorted from them (not recorded which). The receptor comes from a man between 18 and 29 years old who had mild COVID-19 (a few samples of this study predate the infection). Cell type and time point are not known. The chain is built from TRBV5-5 and TRBJ1-4, with a tentative D call TRBD1 (6 bases). CDR3 DNA sequence: TGTGCCAGCAGCTTCCGGGACACTCTTGGTGAAAAACTGTTTTTT. This translates into CASSFRDTLGEKLFF.